A single sample gave rise to the 12 T cell receptor beta chains below, sequenced in a study of siplizumab effects on memory and regulatory T cells. The repertoire was sequenced with immunoSEQ multiplex PCR; TCRdb's copy has only in-frame clones and lacks some. This table holds approximately 120,000 clones, about 91% found once. Material: Tregs sorted from blood. These receptor sequences come from a human donor in good health.

V usage is TRBV6-5 and J usage is TRBJ1-1, with D unresolved. The germline CDR1 and CDR2 sequences are MNHEY and SVGAGI. The V end lost 6 bases, the J end lost 3 bases, and 11 bases lay between the germline ends. The CDR3 is 13 amino acids. Here the CDR3 reads CASSSGPDTEAFF. CDR3 coding DNA: TGTGCCAGCAGCTCCGGTCCCGACACTGAAGCTTTCTTT.

The J gene is TRBJ2-3, the V gene TRBV6-5; the D gene is possibly TRBD1 (6 bases). CDR1 and CDR2 from the germline V gene are MNHEY and SVGAGI. V shed 5 bases and J shed 6 bases, with 15 bases lying between them. The CDR3 contains 14 residues. Here the CDR3 DNA reads TGTGCCAGCAGTAGATGGCAGGGGTGGGATACGCAGTATTTT. Translation gives CASSRWQGWDTQYF.

This chain connects TRBV6-1 to TRBJ2-1, with unresolved D. Germline values: CDR1 MNHNS, CDR2 SASEGT. V lost 7 bases and J lost 1, with 8 bases in between. This CDR3 spans 13 amino acids. As DNA, the CDR3 is TGTGCCAGCATTTACCCGTCCTACAATGAGCAGTTCTTC. This codes for CASIYPSYNEQFF.

The genes are TRBV6-5 and TRBJ1-4; D possibly corresponds to TRBD1 (5 bases). V lost 4 bases, J lost 5 bases, and 11 bases lay in between. The CDR3 consists of 14 residues. CDR1 MNHEY and CDR2 SVGAGI come from the germline V gene. The CDR3 sequence is CASSFSGINEKLFF. The CDR3 DNA reads as TGTGCCAGCAGTTTTTCAGGGATAAATGAAAAACTGTTTTTT.

This chain joins TRBV18 and TRBJ1-4; D uncertain. V shed 10 bases and J shed 7 bases, with 16 bases lying between them. Germline values: CDR1 KGHSH, CDR2 LQKENI. CDR3 size: 13 residues. This chain's CDR3 is CATSAGVGEKLFF. The CDR3 bases are TGTGCCACCTCGGCCGGGGTTGGTGAAAAACTGTTTTTT. Drawing the rest from reference TRBV18 and TRBJ1-4, the complete variable domain is NAGVMQNPRHLVRRRGQEARLRCSPMKGHSHVYWYRQLPEEGLKFMVYLQKENIIDESGMPKERFSAEFPKEGPSILRIQQVVRGDSAAYFCATSAGVGEKLFFGSGTQLSVL.

The gene calls are TRBV7-9 and TRBJ1-4; 9 bases match TRBD1. Germline V gene lookup returns CDR1 SEHNR and CDR2 FQNEAQ (reference sequence). With 5 bases clipped from V and 8 bases from J, the junction kept 9 bases outside the gene matches. The CDR3 covers 15 residues. The CDR3 loop is CASSPGTGFVEKLFF. The CDR3 bases are TGTGCCAGCAGCCCCGGGACAGGGTTTGTGGAAAAACTGTTTTTT.

The chain combines TRBV2 with TRBJ2-2; TRBD2 aligns across 7 bases. Trimming at V came to 6 bases and at J to 1 base, leaving 8 bases not matched to a gene. There are 16 residues in the CDR3. Germline lookup yields CDR1 SNHLY and CDR2 FYNNEI. The CDR3 DNA reads TGTGCCAGCAGAAGCGGGGCGGGGATGAACACCGGGGAGCTGTTTTTT. Its protein product is CASRSGAGMNTGELFF.

The rearrangement uses TRBV6-6 and TRBJ2-3; D is unresolved. Germline CDR1 reads MNHNY; CDR2 reads SVGAGI (reference sequence). V dropped 5 bases and J dropped 1 base, with 7 bases sitting between them. This CDR3 is 13 amino acids long. The CDR3 loop reads CASSTSGTDTQYF. The CDR3 DNA sequence: TGTGCCAGCAGTACCTCAGGCACAGATACGCAGTATTTT.

V gene TRBV18 combines with J gene TRBJ2-2; D is tentatively TRBD1 or TRBD2 (5 bases each). V was trimmed by 2 bases and J by 4 bases, leaving 14 bases between them. Per germline, CDR1 KGHSH and CDR2 LQKENI. CDR3 length: 16 amino acids. CDR3 loop: CASSPFSGTVTGELFF. The CDR3 DNA sequence: TGTGCCAGCTCACCATTCTCCGGGACCGTCACCGGGGAGCTGTTTTTT.

The V gene is TRBV5-4, the J gene TRBJ1-2, with unresolved D. The CDR3 is 15 amino acids. V was clipped by 1 base and J by 8 bases, with 18 bases between them. CDR1 and CDR2 from the germline V gene are SGHNT and YYREEE (reference sequence). In DNA, the CDR3 is TGTGCCAGCAGCTTGTTAGGAAACTCCTATCGGGGCTACACCTTC. It encodes CASSLLGNSYRGYTF.

The gene calls are TRBV7-2 and TRBJ1-2, with 7 positions matching TRBD1. The V gene end was trimmed by 8 bases and the J gene end by 4 bases; junction bases not matched to a gene: 7. Per germline, CDR1 SGHTA and CDR2 FQGNSA. The length of the CDR3 is 13 residues. DNA for the CDR3: TGTGCCAGCGTGCCTAGGGACAGCTATGGCTACACCTTC. Amino acid sequence: CASVPRDSYGYTF.

The CDR3 bases are TGTGCCAGCAGTTTCGCCCAGGGGGCCTATTACGAGCAGTACTTC. This codes for CASSFAQGAYYEQYF. This chain joins TRBV6-5 and TRBJ2-7; 8 bases map to TRBD1. J lost 4 bases, V lost 4 bases, and 9 bases had no gene match. This CDR3 has 15 residues. Germline values: CDR1 MNHEY, CDR2 SVGAGI.